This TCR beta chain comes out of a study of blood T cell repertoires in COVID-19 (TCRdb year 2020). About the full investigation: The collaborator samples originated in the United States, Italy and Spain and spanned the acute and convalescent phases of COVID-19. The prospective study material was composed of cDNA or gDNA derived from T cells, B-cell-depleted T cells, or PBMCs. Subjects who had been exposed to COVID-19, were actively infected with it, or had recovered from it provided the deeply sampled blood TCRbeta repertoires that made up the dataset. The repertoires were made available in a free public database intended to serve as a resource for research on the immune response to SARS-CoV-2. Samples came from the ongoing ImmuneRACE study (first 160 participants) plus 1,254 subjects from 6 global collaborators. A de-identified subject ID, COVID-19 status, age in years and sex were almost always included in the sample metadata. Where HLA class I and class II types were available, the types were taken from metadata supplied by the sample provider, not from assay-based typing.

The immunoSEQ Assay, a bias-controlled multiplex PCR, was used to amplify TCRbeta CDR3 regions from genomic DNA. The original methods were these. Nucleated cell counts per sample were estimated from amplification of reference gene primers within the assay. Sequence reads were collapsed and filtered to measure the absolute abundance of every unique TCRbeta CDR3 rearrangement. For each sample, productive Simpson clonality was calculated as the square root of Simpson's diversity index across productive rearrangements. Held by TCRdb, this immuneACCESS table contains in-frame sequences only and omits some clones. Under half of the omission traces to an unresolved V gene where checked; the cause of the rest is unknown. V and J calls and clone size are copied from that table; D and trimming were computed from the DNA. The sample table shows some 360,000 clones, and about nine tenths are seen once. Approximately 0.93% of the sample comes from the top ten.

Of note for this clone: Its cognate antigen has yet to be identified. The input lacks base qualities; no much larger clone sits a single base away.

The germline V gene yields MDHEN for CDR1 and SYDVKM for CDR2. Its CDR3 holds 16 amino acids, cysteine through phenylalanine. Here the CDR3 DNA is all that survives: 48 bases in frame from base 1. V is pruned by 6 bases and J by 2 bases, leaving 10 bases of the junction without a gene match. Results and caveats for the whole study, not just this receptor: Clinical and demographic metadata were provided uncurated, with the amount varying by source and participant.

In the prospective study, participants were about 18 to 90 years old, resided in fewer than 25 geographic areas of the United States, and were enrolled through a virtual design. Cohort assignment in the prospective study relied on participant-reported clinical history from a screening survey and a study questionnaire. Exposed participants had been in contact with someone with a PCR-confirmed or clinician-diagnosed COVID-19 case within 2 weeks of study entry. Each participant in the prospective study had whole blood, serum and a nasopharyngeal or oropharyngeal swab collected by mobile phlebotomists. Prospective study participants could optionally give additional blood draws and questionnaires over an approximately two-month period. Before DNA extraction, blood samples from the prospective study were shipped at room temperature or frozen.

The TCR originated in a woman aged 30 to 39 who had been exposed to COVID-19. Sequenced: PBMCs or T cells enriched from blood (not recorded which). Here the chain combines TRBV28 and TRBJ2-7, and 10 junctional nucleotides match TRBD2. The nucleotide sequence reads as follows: TGTGCCAGCAGCCCGGGAAGCGGGAGGGATACCTACGAGCAGTACTTC. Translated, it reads CASSPGSGRDTYEQYF.